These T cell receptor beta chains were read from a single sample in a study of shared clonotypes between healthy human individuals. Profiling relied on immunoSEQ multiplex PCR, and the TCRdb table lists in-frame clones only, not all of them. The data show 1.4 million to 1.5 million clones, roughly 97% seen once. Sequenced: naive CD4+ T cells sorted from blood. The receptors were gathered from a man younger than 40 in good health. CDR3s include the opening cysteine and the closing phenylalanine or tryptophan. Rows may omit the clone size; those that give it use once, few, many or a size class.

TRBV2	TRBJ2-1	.	CASNSHPRENEQFF
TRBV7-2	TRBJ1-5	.	CASSWSAHQPQHF
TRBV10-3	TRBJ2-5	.	CAISEGSLAGLAVQETQYF
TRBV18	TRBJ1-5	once	CASSRAQGSNQPQHF
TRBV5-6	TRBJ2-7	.	CASTPTPRQRRSGSYEQYF
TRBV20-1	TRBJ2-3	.	CSLAGADTQYF
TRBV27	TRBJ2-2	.	CASTSKGELFF
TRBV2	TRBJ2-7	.	CASSAEYEQYF
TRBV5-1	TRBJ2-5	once	CASSSNGTQETQYF
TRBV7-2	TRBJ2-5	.	CASRGLRDRAETQYF
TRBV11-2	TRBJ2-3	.	CASSLKGTDTQYF
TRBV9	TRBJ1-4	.	CASSVGTGEGKLFF
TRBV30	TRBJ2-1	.	CAWSPIWDEQFF
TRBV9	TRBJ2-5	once	CASSVTPSGRGMETQYF
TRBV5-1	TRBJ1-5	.	CASSPDGGRGNQPQHF
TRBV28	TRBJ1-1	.	CASSPNTEAFF
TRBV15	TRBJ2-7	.	CATSRDTAARTYEQYF
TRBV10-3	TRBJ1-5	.	CAISETKGNQPQHF
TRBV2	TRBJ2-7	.	CASSEGDRIIYEQYF
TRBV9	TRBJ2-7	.	CASSPRLAGGPYEQYF
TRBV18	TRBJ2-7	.	CASSPPGLGGGAGSYEQYF
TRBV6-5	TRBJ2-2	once	CASRVAVPTGELFF
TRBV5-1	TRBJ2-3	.	CASSPRTSGISTDTQYF
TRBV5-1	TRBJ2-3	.	CASSRDSTDTQYF
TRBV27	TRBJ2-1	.	CASSRQPSLGYNEQFF
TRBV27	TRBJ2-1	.	CATLRGQSYNEQFF
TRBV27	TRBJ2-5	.	CASSLSWGFQETQYF
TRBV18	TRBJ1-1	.	CASSPAQNTEAFF
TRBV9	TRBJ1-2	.	CASSVDVRGTSYGYTF
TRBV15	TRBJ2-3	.	CATGFGTSGSTDTQYF
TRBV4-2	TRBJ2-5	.	CASSQGSVGETQYF
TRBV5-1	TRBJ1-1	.	CASSPGPAPEAFF
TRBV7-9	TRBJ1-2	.	CASSLFPDNNYGYTF
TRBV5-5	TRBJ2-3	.	CASSLASDTQYF
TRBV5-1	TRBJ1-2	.	CASSLESGTNYGYTF
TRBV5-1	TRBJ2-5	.	CASSLAVTSGSGETQYF
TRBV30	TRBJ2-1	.	CAWSTPKEQFF
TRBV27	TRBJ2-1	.	CASSLSAASGTYEQFF
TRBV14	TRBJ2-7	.	CASSLGLASYEQYF
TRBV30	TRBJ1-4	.	CAWSHPTNEKLFF
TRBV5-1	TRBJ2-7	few	CASSLVPGQGYEQYF
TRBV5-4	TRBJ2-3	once	CASWSEGGGPGYTQYF
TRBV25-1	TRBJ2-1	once	CASRSTSGSSYNEQFF
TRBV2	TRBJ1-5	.	CASRTDNQPQHF
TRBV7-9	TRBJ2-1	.	CASSLRANLAGYNEQFF
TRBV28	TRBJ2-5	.	CASSEPQPQGFQETQYF
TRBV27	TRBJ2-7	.	CASSFARTSRGSYEQYF
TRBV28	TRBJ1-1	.	CASSSPGTGGFEAFF
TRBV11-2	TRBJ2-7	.	CASSSRDREVHEQYF
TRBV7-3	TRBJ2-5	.	CASSLIPGQETQYF
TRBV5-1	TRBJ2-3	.	CASNSGTSGSTDTQYF
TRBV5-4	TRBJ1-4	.	CASREAAHEKLFF
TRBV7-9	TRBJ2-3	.	CASSLGDGQGSYDTQYF
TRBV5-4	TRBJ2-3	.	CASSLDPNTDTQYF
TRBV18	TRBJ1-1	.	CASSPSGLEWAFF